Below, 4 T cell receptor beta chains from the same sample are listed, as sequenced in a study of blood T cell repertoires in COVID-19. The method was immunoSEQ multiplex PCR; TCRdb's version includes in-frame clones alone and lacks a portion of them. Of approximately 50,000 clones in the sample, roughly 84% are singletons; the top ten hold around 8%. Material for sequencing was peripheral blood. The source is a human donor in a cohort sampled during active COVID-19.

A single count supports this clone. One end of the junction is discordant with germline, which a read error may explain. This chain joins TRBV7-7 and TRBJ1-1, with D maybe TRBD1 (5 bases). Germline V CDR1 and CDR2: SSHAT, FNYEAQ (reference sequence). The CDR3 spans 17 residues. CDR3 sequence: CASSLVLTVFGLAEAFF. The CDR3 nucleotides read TGTGCTAGCAGCTTAGTTTTGACAGTTTTCGGTCTGGCTGAAGCTTTCTTT. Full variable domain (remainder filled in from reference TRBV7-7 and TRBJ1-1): GAGVSQSPRYKVTKRGQDVTLRCDPISSHATLYWYQQALGQGPEFLTYFNYEAQPDKSGLPSDRFSAERPEGSISTLTIQRTEQRDSAMYRCASSLVLTVFGLAEAFFGQGTRLTVV.

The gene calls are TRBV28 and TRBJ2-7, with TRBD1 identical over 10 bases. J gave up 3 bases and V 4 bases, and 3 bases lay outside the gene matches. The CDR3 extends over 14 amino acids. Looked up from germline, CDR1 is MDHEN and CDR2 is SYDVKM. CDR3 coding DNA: TGTGCCAGCAGTTCCGACAGGGGGCTCTACGAGCAGTACTTC. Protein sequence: CASSSDRGLYEQYF.

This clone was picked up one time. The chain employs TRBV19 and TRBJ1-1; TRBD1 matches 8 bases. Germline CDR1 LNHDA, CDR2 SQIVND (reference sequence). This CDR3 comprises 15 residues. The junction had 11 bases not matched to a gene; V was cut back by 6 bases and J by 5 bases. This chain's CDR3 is CASSIGQGARTEAFF. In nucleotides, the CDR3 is TGTGCCAGTAGCATCGGGCAGGGGGCGAGAACTGAAGCTTTCTTT.

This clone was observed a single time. For the CDR3, the DNA is TGTGCTAGTGGTTTGGTCCTACAGGGGACGGGCAATCAGCCCCAGCATTTT. This translates into CASGLVLQGTGNQPQHF. V gene TRBV12-5 combines with J gene TRBJ1-5; 7 bases fit TRBD1. V was clipped by 0 bases and J by 2 bases; unmatched bases: 7. Germline lookup yields CDR1 LGHNT and CDR2 FRNRAP. CDR3 length equals 17 residues.